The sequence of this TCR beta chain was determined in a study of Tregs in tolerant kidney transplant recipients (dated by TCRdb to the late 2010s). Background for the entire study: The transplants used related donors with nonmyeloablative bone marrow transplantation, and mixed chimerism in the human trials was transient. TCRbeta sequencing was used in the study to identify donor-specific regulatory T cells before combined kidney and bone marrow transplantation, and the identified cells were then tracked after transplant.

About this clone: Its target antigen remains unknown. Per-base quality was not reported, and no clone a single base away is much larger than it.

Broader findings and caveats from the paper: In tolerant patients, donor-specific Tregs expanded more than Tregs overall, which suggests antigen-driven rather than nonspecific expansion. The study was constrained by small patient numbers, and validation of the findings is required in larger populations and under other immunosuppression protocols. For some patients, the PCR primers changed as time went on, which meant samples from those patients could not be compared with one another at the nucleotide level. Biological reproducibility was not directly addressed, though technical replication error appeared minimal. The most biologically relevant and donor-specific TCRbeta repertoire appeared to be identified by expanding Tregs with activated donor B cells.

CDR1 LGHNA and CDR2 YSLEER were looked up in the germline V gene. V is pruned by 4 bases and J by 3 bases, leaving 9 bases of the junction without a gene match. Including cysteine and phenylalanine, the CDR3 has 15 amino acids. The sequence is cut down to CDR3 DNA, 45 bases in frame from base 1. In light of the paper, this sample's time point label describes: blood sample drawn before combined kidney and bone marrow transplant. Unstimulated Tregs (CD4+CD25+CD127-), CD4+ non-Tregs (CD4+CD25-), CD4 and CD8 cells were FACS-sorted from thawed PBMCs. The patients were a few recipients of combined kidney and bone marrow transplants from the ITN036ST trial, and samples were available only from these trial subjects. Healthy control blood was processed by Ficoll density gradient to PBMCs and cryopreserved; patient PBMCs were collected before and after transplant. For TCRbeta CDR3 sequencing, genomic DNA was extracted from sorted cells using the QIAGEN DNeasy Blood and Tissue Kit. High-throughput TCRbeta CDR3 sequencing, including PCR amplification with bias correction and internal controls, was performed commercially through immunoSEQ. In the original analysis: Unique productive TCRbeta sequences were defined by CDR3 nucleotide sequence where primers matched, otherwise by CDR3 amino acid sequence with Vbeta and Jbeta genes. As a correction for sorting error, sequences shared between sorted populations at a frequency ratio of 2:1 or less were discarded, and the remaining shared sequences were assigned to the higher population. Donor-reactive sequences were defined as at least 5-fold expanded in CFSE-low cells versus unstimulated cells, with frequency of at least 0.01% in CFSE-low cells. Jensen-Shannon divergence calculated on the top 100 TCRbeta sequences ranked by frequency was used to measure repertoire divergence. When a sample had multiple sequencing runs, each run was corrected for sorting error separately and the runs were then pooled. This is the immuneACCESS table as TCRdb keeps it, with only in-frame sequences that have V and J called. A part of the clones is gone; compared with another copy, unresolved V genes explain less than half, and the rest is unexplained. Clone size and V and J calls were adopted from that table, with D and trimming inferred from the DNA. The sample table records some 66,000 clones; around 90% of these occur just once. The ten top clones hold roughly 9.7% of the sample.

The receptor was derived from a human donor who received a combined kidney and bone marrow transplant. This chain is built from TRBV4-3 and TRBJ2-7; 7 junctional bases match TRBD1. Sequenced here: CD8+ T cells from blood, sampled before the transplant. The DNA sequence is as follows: TGCGCCAGCAGCCGAACCGCGCAGGGGGTCTACGAGCAGTACTTC. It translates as CASSRTAQGVYEQYF.